The clone carrying this TCR beta chain was detected only once. Its cognate antigen is unknown. Profiling relied on immunoSEQ multiplex PCR, and the TCRdb table lists in-frame clones only, not all of them. The sample has 98,000 or so clones, roughly 84% seen once; the top ten hold 13% to 15%. Samples with a second dose at about 4 or about 12 weeks were pooled together. The sample belongs to a study of T cell responses to AZD1222 COVID-19 vaccine. Points from the study as a whole: The CD4 TCRs associated with vaccination extended across spike and predominated at 160-218 and 743-854. Of spike-specific TCRs, nearly half reportedly target regions left unmutated in variants. Clonal diversity was possibly underestimated, and white British individuals and females predominated among donors.

The sequence came from an adult who received the AZD1222 COVID-19 vaccine. The specimen comprised peripheral blood, sampled 28 days after the second AZD1222 dose.

CDR3 residues: CASSQDGGPRIFGYTF. DNA of the CDR3: TGCGCCAGCAGCCAAGATGGGGGCCCCCGGATTTTTGGCTACACCTTC. This chain uses TRBV4-1 with TRBJ1-2, with D possibly being TRBD1 (6 bases). Germline V lookup: CDR1 MGHRA, CDR2 YSYEKL. The length of the CDR3 is 16 residues. Trimming left V 0 bases short and J 7 bases short, with 18 bases between.